This entry is about one T cell receptor beta chain. The sample originates from a study of blood T cell repertoires in COVID-19. The overall study: Samples of COVID-19 (acute and convalescent) were obtained from the United States, Italy and Spain. T cells, B-cell-depleted T cells, or PBMCs provided the cDNA or gDNA that served as material.

As handled by the study authors: Amplification from reference gene primers served as the basis for estimated nucleated cell counts. Sequenced by immunoSEQ multiplex PCR; TCRdb stores in-frame clones only, minus some. V and J calls and clone size come straight from that table; D and trimming were deduced from the DNA. This sample has about 140,000 clones; approximately 88% occur once, and the top ten carry 25% to 35%. Germline V gene lookup returns CDR1 SGHTA and CDR2 FQGNSA. J gave up 13 bases and V 2 bases, and 14 bases lay outside the gene matches. This CDR3 is built from 16 residues. The sample comprised peripheral blood. The TCR originated in a human donor in a cohort sampled during active COVID-19. The rearrangement links TRBV7-2 to TRBJ2-5; 12 nucleotides line up with TRBD2. The CDR3: CASSLNSPSGGEVRYF. DNA of the CDR3: TGTGCCAGCAGCTTAAATTCGCCTAGCGGGGGGGAGGTACGGTACTTC. The full variable domain, its missing parts supplied by reference TRBV7-2 and TRBJ2-5, is GAGVSQSPSNKVTEKGKDVELRCDPISGHTALYWYRQSLGQGLEFLIYFQGNSAPDKSGLPSDRFSAERTGGSVSTLTIQRTQQEDSAVYLCASSLNSPSGGEVRYFGPGTRLLVL.